This entry describes one T cell receptor (beta chain). Its antigen is currently not known. No clone much larger than this one lies a single base away; base qualities are absent. This record belongs to a study of memory CD8 T cells in hepatitis C reinfection (dated by TCRdb to 2016 to 2017). In the study overall: A few donors spontaneously resolved two consecutive HCV infections, while two donors cleared a primary infection but became chronically infected after reinfection. HCV reinfection was defined as a positive HCV RNA test following two negative tests taken at least 60 days apart. Samples for the late or post reinfection period were taken 12 to 24 weeks after reinfection was detected. In several donors, the study followed the TCR beta repertoire of virus-specific CD8 T cells over time through an HCV reinfection episode. Roughly five reinfection cases with stored pre-reinfection samples were identified between about 2009 and 2013. In the reinfection study, participants who had resolved a prior HCV infection were followed every 3 months.

The sample's time point label, decoded: late/post reinfection, 12 to 24 weeks after detection. The sorted cells were sequenced directly ex vivo, without any in vitro expansion ahead of TCR sequencing. The donors, who were people who inject drugs, were enrolled in the Montreal Acute Hepatitis C Cohort Study (HEPCO) in Canada. Total naive CD8 T cells, sorted as viable CD3+ CD8+ CD45RO-, came from two donors at all three reinfection time points as controls. Before sorting, cryopreserved peripheral blood mononuclear cells were thawed, and CD8 T cells were purified from the thawed cells. CD8 T cells were enriched by negative selection with the MACS CD8+ T cell Isolation Kit. Cells were sorted on a BD FACSAria II sorter running FACSDiva software, and FlowJo was used to analyze the data. The library came from the immunoSEQ multiplex PCR assay. Genomic DNA was pulled from the sorted cells, and the automated high-throughput method of Adaptive Biotechnologies was used to sequence the TCR beta V, D and J regions. A two-step, bias-controlled multiplex PCR was used to amplify CDR3 regions. An Illumina instrument was used to sequence the amplified TCR beta libraries. The study's processing was this. Demultiplexed reads were processed to lower amplification and sequencing bias, and the IMGT database was used to assign CDR3 sequences to gene families. ImmunoSEQ software version 2.0 was used to analyze the repertoire data. Clonotype lists were filtered to remove out-of-frame sequences as well as sequences containing stop codons in the CDR3. Clonotypes below 0.01% frequency were excluded because they corresponded to less than one cell. To get richness, observed richness was divided by input cell number, while evenness came from dividing Shannon entropy by log observed richness. To measure repertoire diversity and how similar the repertoire was between time points, Simpson diversity and Morisita-Horn overlap indices were applied. Clonotypes were grouped as dominant (>1%), sub-dominant (0.5-0.99%), low abundance (0.1-0.49%) or lowest abundance (<0.1%). The germline index was obtained by subtracting total nucleotide additions from total CDR3 length and then dividing the result by total CDR3 length. Sourced from immuneACCESS, this table was stored by TCRdb with only in-frame sequences that have V and J called. A share of the clones is absent; for the studies checked, an unresolved V gene accounts for under half, and the remainder has no known explanation. V, J and clone size reflect that table, while D and trimming were determined from the DNA. This sample gives approximately 46,000 clones in total; approximately 89% of them show up just once. 0.65% to 0.8% of the sample comes from the top ten.

Results and caveats for the whole study, not just this receptor: Because only a few donors were included, definitive conclusions about public clonotypes linked to secondary clearance could not be reached by the study.

Including cysteine and phenylalanine, the CDR3 has 13 amino acids. CDR3 DNA is the only sequence kept; it has 39 bases, read in frame from the first base. The germline ends are 9 bases apart after V is trimmed by 5 bases and J by 0 bases. Reading the germline V gene (reference sequence) gives CDR1 SGHNT and CDR2 YYREEE. The source of this sequence is a man in his late teens or twenties with hepatitis C virus infection. The V and J segments used are TRBV5-4 and TRBJ2-7; no confident D gene assignment can be made. Material for sequencing was naive CD8+ T cells sorted from blood. What the cell subset or site label conveys for this sample: total naive CD8+CD45RO- T cells. The CDR3 sequence is CASSTRVSYEQYF. The nucleotides read TGTGCCAGCAGTACCCGGGTCTCCTACGAGCAGTACTTC.